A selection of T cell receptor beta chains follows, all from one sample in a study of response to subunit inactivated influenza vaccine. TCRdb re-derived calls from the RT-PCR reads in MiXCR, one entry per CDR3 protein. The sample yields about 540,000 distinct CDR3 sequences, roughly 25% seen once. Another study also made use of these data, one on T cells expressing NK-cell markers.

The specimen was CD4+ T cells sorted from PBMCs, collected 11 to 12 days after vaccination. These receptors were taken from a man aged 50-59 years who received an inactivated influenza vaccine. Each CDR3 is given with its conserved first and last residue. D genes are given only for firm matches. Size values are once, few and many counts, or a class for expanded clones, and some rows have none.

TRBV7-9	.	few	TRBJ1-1	TGTGCCAGCAGCCAAATAGGATACACTGAAGCTTTCTTT	CASSQIGYTEAFF
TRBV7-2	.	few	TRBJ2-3	TGTGCCAGCAGCTTAGTAATCCGCACAGATACGCAGTATTTT	CASSLVIRTDTQYF
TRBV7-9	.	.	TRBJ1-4	TGTGCCAGCAGCGAAGGGTCAACTAATGAAAAACTGTTTTTT	CASSEGSTNEKLFF
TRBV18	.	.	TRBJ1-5	TGTGCCAGCTCACCACCGGGAGGCCAGGACAATCAGCCCCAGCATTTT	CASSPPGGQDNQPQHF
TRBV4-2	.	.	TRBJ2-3	TGTGCCAGCAGCCAAGATCCAACGGGGGTGGATACGCAGTATTTT	CASSQDPTGVDTQYF
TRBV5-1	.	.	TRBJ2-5	TGCGCCAGCAGCTGGGCACCGACAGGACACCAAGAGACCCAGTACTTC	CASSWAPTGHQETQYF
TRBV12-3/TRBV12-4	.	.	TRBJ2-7	TGTGCCAGCAGTTTAGCCCCTCCAACGTGGGAGCAGTACTTC	CASSLAPPTWEQYF
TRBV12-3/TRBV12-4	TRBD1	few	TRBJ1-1	TGTGCCAGCAGTCGTCGACAGGGCACTGAAGCTTTCTTT	CASSRRQGTEAFF
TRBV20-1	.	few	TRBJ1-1	TGCAGTGCTAGCCCTCCCGGGGCCTCCGGCGCGGCTTTCTTT	CSASPPGASGAAFF
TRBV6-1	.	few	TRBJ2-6	TGTGCCAGCACCCAGCCGAAACAGGGAAACTCTGGGGCCAACGTCCTGACTTTC	CASTQPKQGNSGANVLTF
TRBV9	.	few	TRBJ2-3	TGTGCCAGCAGCGTAGATATGCAAGGGGGCACAGATACGCAGTATTTT	CASSVDMQGGTDTQYF
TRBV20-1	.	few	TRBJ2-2	TGCAGTGCTAGCGGACTGAACACCGGGGAGCTGTTTTTT	CSASGLNTGELFF
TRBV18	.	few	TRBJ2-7	TGTGCCAGCTCTCTCCAGGGAAGCGAGCAGTACTTC	CASSLQGSEQYF
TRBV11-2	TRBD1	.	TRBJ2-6	TGTGCCAGCAGCAACGCCGGGACAGGGTTCTCTGGGGCCAACGTCCTGACTTTC	CASSNAGTGFSGANVLTF
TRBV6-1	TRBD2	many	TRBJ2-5	TGTGCCAGCAGCGGGGGGGGACCTCAAGAGACCCAGTACTTC	CASSGGGPQETQYF
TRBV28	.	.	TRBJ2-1	TGTGCCAGCAGTTTGGGGGCAGGGGCTAGCGGTACCTACAATGAGCAGTTCTTC	CASSLGAGASGTYNEQFF
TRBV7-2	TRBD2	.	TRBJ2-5	TGTGCCAGCAGCTTAGTTTCAGCGGGGGCGTTCCAAGAGACCCAGTACTTC	CASSLVSAGAFQETQYF
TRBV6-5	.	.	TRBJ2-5	TGTGCCAGCAGTTACACCGGACTGGGAGAGACCCAGTACTTC	CASSYTGLGETQYF
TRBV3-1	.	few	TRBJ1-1	TGTGCCAGCGGACGAGAGGGAAACACTGAAGCTTTCTTT	CASGREGNTEAFF
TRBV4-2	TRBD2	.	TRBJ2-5	TGTGCCAGCAGCCCGGGGACTAGCGGGAGATGGGAGACCCAGTACTTC	CASSPGTSGRWETQYF
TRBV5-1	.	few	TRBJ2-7	TGCGCCAGCAGCTCCATTACAGGTTCAGTGGGGGAGCAGTACTTC	CASSSITGSVGEQYF
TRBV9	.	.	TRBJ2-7	TGTGCCAGCAGCGTAGCGTCCGCCCCCCTCTACGAGCAGTACTTC	CASSVASAPLYEQYF
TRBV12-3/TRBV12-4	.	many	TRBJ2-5	TGTGCCAGCAGTTTTAGGACACACCAAGAGACCCAGTACTTC	CASSFRTHQETQYF
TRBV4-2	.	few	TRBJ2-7	TGTGCCAGCAGCCAAGATTGGACAGCGAGCTCCTACGAGCAGTACTTC	CASSQDWTASSYEQYF
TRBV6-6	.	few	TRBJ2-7	TGTGCCAGCAGTTACGACGCCACCTACGAGCAGTACTTC	CASSYDATYEQYF
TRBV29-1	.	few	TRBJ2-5	TGCAGCGCGGCGGGGGCGGAGGAGACCCAGTACTTC	CSAAGAEETQYF
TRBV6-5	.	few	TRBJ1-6	TGTGCCAGCAGTTCGGGCAGGCGCTCCTATAATTCACCCCTCCACTTT	CASSSGRRSYNSPLHF
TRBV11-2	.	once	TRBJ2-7	TGTGCCAGCAGCGACAGAGACGGGAACGAGCAGTACTTC	CASSDRDGNEQYF